This TCR beta chain derives from a study of blood T cell repertoires in COVID-19. Assignment of participants to cohorts was predicated upon participant-reported clinical history. The data were produced by immunoSEQ multiplex PCR, yet TCRdb's version contains in-frame clones alone and is incomplete. Of about 300,000 clones listed, around 90% are singletons. The CDR3 has 14 amino acids. Trimming took 1 base from V and 10 from J, leaving 11 bases between them. Germline assignment: CDR1 LGHNA and CDR2 YNFKEQ. This TCR derives from a middle-aged woman who had recovered from COVID-19. The V call is TRBV4-2, the J call TRBJ1-6; the D is unclear. Sequencing was carried out using PBMCs or T cells enriched from blood (not recorded which). CDR3 nucleotides: TGTGCCAGCAGCCAAGTACTTTTCCGCTCACCCCTCCACTTT. This codes for CASSQVLFRSPLHF.